The rows below give T cell receptor beta chains drawn from one sample of a study of cytomegalovirus exposure and HLA in healthy donors. Sequenced by immunoSEQ multiplex PCR; TCRdb stores in-frame clones only, minus some. The sample holds around 280,000 clones; 85% to 90% are singletons and the top ten take 2% to 3%. Input material: PBMCs. Receptors originate from a woman under 30 in good health and CMV-seronegative. Each CDR3 is given with its conserved first and last residue. The order of the fields is D gene, J gene, V gene, clone size, CDR3 DNA, CDR3 protein. The D gene is left open where the match is weak. Clone size, where shown, is once, few, many, or a class for clones that have expanded.

>TRBD1|TRBJ1-2|TRBV6-1|.
TGTGCCAGCAGCCGGGGACAGGGGAGCTATGGCTACACCTTC
CASSRGQGSYGYTF
>.|TRBJ2-3|TRBV4-1|.
TGCGCCAGCAGCCAAGAGGGGGGGACAGGTTACGTTACAGATACGCAGTATTTT
CASSQEGGTGYVTDTQYF
>.|TRBJ1-6|TRBV7-3|.
TGTGCCAGCAGCCTCGACAGCGGGGATTCACCCCTCCACTTT
CASSLDSGDSPLHF
>TRBD2|TRBJ2-1|TRBV5-1|.
TGCGCCAGCAGCCTCATAGCGGGGGATGGTGAGCAGTTCTTC
CASSLIAGDGEQFF
>.|TRBJ1-2|TRBV9|.
TGTGCCAGCAGCGTAACTAGTCACTATGGCTACACCTTC
CASSVTSHYGYTF
>TRBD1|TRBJ1-3|TRBV2|.
TGTGCCAGCAGCCAGGGACAGCACTCTGGAAACACCATATATTTT
CASSQGQHSGNTIYF
>TRBD2|TRBJ2-7|TRBV5-6|once
TGTGCCAGCAGCTTGGAAGCGGGGGGATTCTACGAGCAGTACTTC
CASSLEAGGFYEQYF
>.|TRBJ1-2|TRBV12-2|.
TGTGCAAGTCGCTTAGGAGGCTATAACTATGGCTACACCTTC
CASRLGGYNYGYTF
>TRBD1|TRBJ1-1|TRBV20-1|once
TGCAGTGCTAGAGGGGGGGACAGGCGACGATTT
CSARGGDRRRF
>TRBD1|TRBJ1-5|TRBV19|.
TGTGCCAGTACGGGGACAGGAGTCAATCAGCCCCAGCATTTT
CASTGTGVNQPQHF
>.|TRBJ1-5|TRBV7-8|.
TGTGCCAGCAGCTTGTCCTCACGGAGCAATCAGCCCCAGCATTTT
CASSLSSRSNQPQHF
>.|TRBJ1-1|TRBV2|.
TGTGCCAGCAGCGTATCGAGGAACACTGAAGCTTTCTTT
CASSVSRNTEAFF
>.|TRBJ1-2|TRBV10-3|.
TGTGCCATCAGTGACGGAGACTATGGCTACACCTTC
CAISDGDYGYTF
>.|TRBJ1-1|TRBV5-1|.
TGCGCCAGCAGTTTGGACTATGAGACTGAAGCTTTCTTT
CASSLDYETEAFF
>TRBD2|TRBJ2-2|TRBV2|.
TGTGCCAGCAGTGTTGCGGGGGGGCCGGCCGGGGAGCTGTTTTTT
CASSVAGGPAGELFF
>TRBD1|TRBJ1-2|TRBV2|.
TGTGCCAGCATCGGCAGGGGGCGGGTCTATGGCTACACCTTC
CASIGRGRVYGYTF
>TRBD2|TRBJ2-1|TRBV5-1|.
TGCGCCAGCAGCTTGGATGGCGGGGGGGCAAGAGAGCAGTTCTTC
CASSLDGGGAREQFF
>.|TRBJ1-6|TRBV7-6|.
TGTGCCAGCAGCTCTTCCACCGGAGCTATTAATTCACCCCTCCACTTT
CASSSSTGAINSPLHF
>TRBD1|TRBJ2-1|TRBV19|once
TGTGCCAGTACTGCCGGGACAGCTAACAATGAGCAGTTCTTC
CASTAGTANNEQFF
>TRBD1|TRBJ1-1|TRBV5-8|.
TGTGCCAGCAGCTTGGGGACAGGGAAGAACACTGAAGCTTTCTTT
CASSLGTGKNTEAFF
>.|TRBJ2-3|TRBV5-6|.
TGTGCCAGCACCCCAGCGGGTCTCACAGATACGCAGTATTTT
CASTPAGLTDTQYF
>.|TRBJ1-2|TRBV15|.
TGTGCCACCAGCAGGGAGAACTATGGCTACACCTTC
CATSRENYGYTF
>TRBD1|TRBJ1-1|TRBV6-5|once
TGTGCCAGCAGACCGGGACAGGCGTCCTCGGGAGCTTTCTTT
CASRPGQASSGAFF
>TRBD2|TRBJ2-1|TRBV19|.
TGTGCCAGTAGTATCCAGGGACTAGCGGGGGAGGAGCAGTTCTTC
CASSIQGLAGEEQFF
>.|TRBJ2-7|TRBV5-6|few
TGTGCCAGCAGCCTGACTTCACAAAAGACAGGGAGGGAGCAGTACTTC
CASSLTSQKTGREQYF
>TRBD1|TRBJ1-6|TRBV6-5|.
TGTGCCAGCAAGTTACCGCCAGGGGGAAATTCACCCCTCCACTTT
CASKLPPGGNSPLHF
>.|TRBJ2-3|TRBV2|.
TGTGCCACCGCGGGCTCCTCCCTATATACGCAGTATTTT
CATAGSSLYTQYF
>.|TRBJ1-2|TRBV10-2|.
TGCGCCAGCAGTGATCAGTACAGGGCGCGGGAGGGCTACACCTTC
CASSDQYRAREGYTF
>TRBD1|TRBJ1-4|TRBV7-9|once
TGTGCCAGCAGCGATTATCAGGGGGCGGGTGAAAAACTGTTTTTT
CASSDYQGAGEKLFF
>.|TRBJ2-5|TRBV13|.
TGTGCCAGCAGCTTAGTTACGGGGGAGGAGACCCAGTACTTC
CASSLVTGEETQYF
>.|TRBJ2-7|TRBV27|.
TGTGCCAGCAGTTCCCCCCCCTCAGACGAGCAGTACTTC
CASSSPPSDEQYF
>TRBD2|TRBJ2-5|TRBV10-2|.
TGCGCCAGCAGTCCCCCCCCAAGCGGGGGGGTACCTACAAACCAAGAGACCCAGTACTTC
CASSPPPSGGVPTNQETQYF
>.|TRBJ2-1|TRBV18|once
TGTGCCAGCTCACCCAGTCCAGGGGCCCTCAATGAGCAGTTCTTC
CASSPSPGALNEQFF
>.|TRBJ1-2|TRBV25-1|.
TGTGCCAGCAGTGTCGGGGGCTATGGCTACACCTTC
CASSVGGYGYTF
>TRBD2|TRBJ2-5|TRBV7-9|.
TGTGCCAGCAGCTTAGTAGGGCGGGGGGTCTACCAAGAGACCCAGTACTTC
CASSLVGRGVYQETQYF
>.|TRBJ2-3|TRBV7-3|.
TGTGCCAGCAGCCGACTAGGGTCCCCTAGCACAGATACGCAGTATTTT
CASSRLGSPSTDTQYF
>TRBD2|TRBJ2-7|TRBV4-1|.
TGCGCCAGCAGCCAGACTAGCGGGGTCGAGCAGTACTTC
CASSQTSGVEQYF